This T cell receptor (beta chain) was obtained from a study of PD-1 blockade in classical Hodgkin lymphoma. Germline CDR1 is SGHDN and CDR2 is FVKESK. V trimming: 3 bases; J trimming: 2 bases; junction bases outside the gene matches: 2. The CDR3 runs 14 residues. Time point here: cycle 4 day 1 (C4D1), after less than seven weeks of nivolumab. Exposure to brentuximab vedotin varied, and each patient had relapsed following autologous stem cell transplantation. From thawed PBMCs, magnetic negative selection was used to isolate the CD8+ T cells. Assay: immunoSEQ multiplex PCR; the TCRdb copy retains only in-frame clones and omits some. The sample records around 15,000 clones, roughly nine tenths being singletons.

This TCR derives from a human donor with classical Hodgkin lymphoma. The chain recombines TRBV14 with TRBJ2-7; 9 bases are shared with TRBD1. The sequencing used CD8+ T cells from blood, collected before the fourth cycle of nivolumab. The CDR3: CASSHRTGAYEQYF. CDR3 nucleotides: TGTGCCAGCAGCCATAGGACAGGGGCCTACGAGCAGTACTTC.